This T cell receptor (beta chain) stems from a study of blood T cell repertoires in COVID-19. Background on the study: Specimens from acute and convalescent COVID-19 originated in the United States, Italy and Spain. From T cells, B-cell-depleted T cells, or PBMCs came the material, which was cDNA or gDNA.

The table came from immunoSEQ multiplex PCR; TCRdb's copy has only in-frame clones and leaves some out. Of roughly 260,000 clones listed, 75% to 90% are singletons. Germline loops: CDR1 MGHDK, CDR2 SYGVNS. The CDR3 is 15 residues long. V dropped 4 bases and J dropped 5; count of bases not matched to a gene: 8. This clone has a single count. Sequencing used peripheral blood. The TCR originated in a woman aged 40 to 49 with acute or convalescent COVID-19. V is TRBV25-1 and J is TRBJ1-1, with 9 bases that match TRBD1. The CDR3 spells CASSGLGDRVTEAFF. The DNA for the CDR3 is TGTGCCAGCAGTGGTCTCGGGGACAGGGTTACTGAAGCTTTCTTT.